A single sample is the source of the 22 T cell receptor beta chains below, sequenced in a study of T cell responses to AZD1222 COVID-19 vaccine. Method: immunoSEQ multiplex PCR; TCRdb's copy keeps in-frame clones and lacks some. The profile shows approximately 180,000 clones, around nine tenths of them singletons. The specimen comprised peripheral blood, sampled 28 days after the second dose of the MenACWY control vaccine. Source of these receptors: an adult who received the MenACWY meningococcal vaccine as a control.

The chain uses TRBV7-9 and TRBJ1-2; TRBD1 matches 7 bases. Trimming took 5 bases from V and 2 from J; bases not matched to a gene: 8. The CDR3 runs to 15 residues. The germline CDR1 and CDR2 sequences are SEHNR and FQNEAQ (reference sequence). CDR3 nucleotides: TGTGCCAGCAGCCAAGACAGGGTTGACAACTATGGCTACACCTTC. As protein: CASSQDRVDNYGYTF.

The sample holds one count of this clone. The rearrangement links TRBV13 to TRBJ2-3; TRBD1 is a possible D gene (5 bases). Deletions cut 5 bases from V and 0 bases from J, with 21 bases between. Germline lookup yields CDR1 PRHDT and CDR2 FYEKMQ (reference sequence). The CDR3 sequence is 18 residues long. The CDR3 here is CASSPDRWGLSSTDTQYF. In DNA, the CDR3 is TGTGCCAGCAGCCCCGACCGCTGGGGCCTATCTAGCACAGATACGCAGTATTTT.

This clone was counted a few times. The rearrangement uses TRBV30 and TRBJ2-7, with 8 bases that match TRBD1. In germline, CDR1 is GTSNPN, CDR2 SVGIG (reference sequence). The CDR3 runs 13 residues. V shed 4 bases and J 3 bases; nucleotides not matched to a gene: 5. The CDR3 DNA follows: TGTGCCTGGATGAAGGGACAGGACTACGAGCAGTACTTC. This codes for CAWMKGQDYEQYF.

This clone was counted a few times. The chain couples TRBV10-3 to TRBJ1-1, with a tentative D call TRBD1 (5 bases). CDR1 and CDR2 from the germline V gene are ENHRY and SYGVKD. V shed 4 bases and J shed 7 bases, with 7 bases lying between them. CDR3 length equals 11 residues. Here the CDR3 reads CAISGGVEAFF. CDR3 DNA sequence: TGTGCCATCAGTGGGGGGGTTGAAGCTTTCTTT.

This clone has only one observation. This chain connects TRBV15 to TRBJ2-3; 11 positions agree with TRBD2. CDR3 size: 18 residues. With 4 bases clipped from V and 4 bases from J, the junction kept 13 bases outside the gene matches. Germline assignment: CDR1 LNHNV and CDR2 YYDKDF (reference sequence). The CDR3 DNA follows: TGTGCCACCAGCAAGGTGTGGGGGCTAGCGGGAGGTGCAGATACGCAGTATTTT. Protein: CATSKVWGLAGGADTQYF.

The V gene is TRBV6-4, the J gene TRBJ2-3; 11 nucleotides match TRBD2. Germline V lookup: CDR1 MRHNA, CDR2 SNTAGT. This CDR3 is 13 amino acids long. Trimming took 6 bases from V and 5 from J; bases not matched to a gene: 1. The CDR3 loop reads CASRGLAEDTQYF. CDR3 DNA: TGTGCCAGCAGGGGACTAGCGGAAGATACGCAGTATTTT.

The gene calls are TRBV7-6 and TRBJ1-4; D unresolved. V lost 5 bases to trimming and J lost 5 bases, with 15 bases between them. In germline, CDR1 is SGHVS, CDR2 FNYEAQ. The CDR3 has 15 residues. CDR3 protein: CASSPAQSRNEKLFF. CDR3 in DNA: TGTGCCAGCAGCCCCGCCCAATCACGGAATGAAAAACTGTTTTTT.

The chain joins TRBV2 to TRBJ1-4; 7 bases match TRBD1. Germline V CDR1 and CDR2: SNHLY, FYNNEI. Germline trimming cut 7 bases from V and 4 bases from J; bases unmatched to any gene: 3. The CDR3 length is 13 residues. The CDR3 DNA sequence: TGTGCCAGCAAGGGACAGCTTAATGAAAAACTGTTTTTT. Translated: CASKGQLNEKLFF. Variable domain in full (rest from reference TRBV2 and TRBJ1-4): EPEVTQTPSHQVTQMGQEVILRCVPISNHLYFYWYRQILGQKVEFLVSFYNNEISEKSEIFDDQFSVERPDGSNFTLKIRSTKLEDSAMYFCASKGQLNEKLFFGSGTQLSVL.

The chain has TRBV11-3 and TRBJ1-1; the D is unclear. The germline gives CDR1 SGHNT, CDR2 YENEEA. V lost 1 base and J lost 5, with 11 bases in between. The length of the CDR3 is 14 residues. This CDR3 reads CASSLAWAFTEAFF. CDR3 coding DNA: TGTGCCAGCAGCTTAGCTTGGGCTTTTACTGAAGCTTTCTTT.

In its sample, this clone was seen a few times. The V and J genes are TRBV27 and TRBJ1-2; tentative D call: TRBD1 (5 bases). Trimming cost V 5 bases and J 4 bases, with 14 bases left between them. The CDR3 totals 14 residues. Germline V gene data show CDR1 as MNHEY and CDR2 as SMNVEV (reference sequence). DNA of the CDR3: TGTGCCAGCAGTCCGCCGGGGGTAACCTATGGCTACACCTTC. This encodes CASSPPGVTYGYTF.

The chain links TRBV29-1 to TRBJ2-7; TRBD2 agrees at 11 bases. The J segment lost 6 bases and the V segment lost 4 bases, leaving 5 bases of the junction unmatched. The CDR3 is 13 amino acids. Germline loops: CDR1 SQVTM, CDR2 ANQGSEA. The CDR3 is CSVVLAGGGEQYF. Written as DNA, the CDR3 is TGCAGCGTTGTTCTAGCGGGAGGCGGCGAGCAGTACTTC.

The chain uses TRBV19 and TRBJ1-1, with D perhaps TRBD1 (5 bases). V gave up 2 bases and J gave up 0 bases, with 19 bases separating them. From germline, CDR1 is LNHDA and CDR2 SQIVND (reference sequence). The length of the CDR3 is 18 residues. CDR3: CASSISLFQGAMNTEAFF. The CDR3 DNA follows: TGTGCCAGTAGTATAAGTCTTTTCCAGGGCGCTATGAACACTGAAGCTTTCTTT. The variable domain in full, completed from reference TRBV19 and TRBJ1-1, reads DGGITQSPKYLFRKEGQNVTLSCEQNLNHDAMYWYRQDPGQGLRLIYYSQIVNDFQKGDIAEGYSVSREKKESFPLTVTSAQKNPTAFYLCASSISLFQGAMNTEAFFGQGTRLTVV.

The chain links TRBV7-2 to TRBJ2-7; 9 positions agree with TRBD2. Germline-derived CDR1 and CDR2 are SGHTA and FQGNSA. The CDR3 spans 13 residues. V gave up 4 bases and J gave up 4 bases; unmatched junction bases: 2. This chain's CDR3 is CASSWLAGYEQYF. The CDR3 nucleotides are TGTGCCAGCAGCTGGCTAGCGGGGTACGAGCAGTACTTC. Drawing the rest from reference TRBV7-2 and TRBJ2-7, the complete variable domain is GAGVSQSPSNKVTEKGKDVELRCDPISGHTALYWYRQSLGQGLEFLIYFQGNSAPDKSGLPSDRFSAERTGGSVSTLTIQRTQQEDSAVYLCASSWLAGYEQYFGPGTRLTVT.

The rearrangement joins TRBV19 to TRBJ2-2; D may be TRBD2 (6 bases). Per the germline V gene, CDR1 is LNHDA and CDR2 is SQIVND (reference sequence). This CDR3 has 14 amino acids. Trimming took off 3 bases at V and 5 bases at J, with 10 bases between the two ends. The CDR3 region is CASSIPGVTGELFF. As DNA, the CDR3 is TGTGCCAGTAGTATTCCGGGGGTGACCGGGGAGCTGTTTTTT.

CDR3 sequence (DNA): TGTGCCAGTAGTACCCGGACGGCAACTAACTATGGCTACACCTTC. Its protein is CASSTRTATNYGYTF. The rearrangement links TRBV19 to TRBJ1-2; unclear D gene. V was shortened by 4 bases and J by 0 bases, with 12 bases between the two germline ends. Germline lookup yields CDR1 LNHDA and CDR2 SQIVND (reference sequence). The CDR3 length is 15 residues.

V and J are TRBV23-1 and TRBJ2-2, with 7 bases identical to TRBD1. TRBV23-1 is marked as an open reading frame, function uncertain. V lost 4 bases, J lost 1 base, and 6 bases stayed unmatched. The CDR3 consists of 16 residues. CDR3 amino acids: CASSLRDRMNTGELFF. The CDR3 DNA is TGCGCCAGCAGTCTAAGGGACAGAATGAACACCGGGGAGCTGTTTTTT.

The rearrangement links TRBV28 to TRBJ1-5, with 7 bases aligning to TRBD1. CDR3 length equals 16 residues. With V trimmed by 5 bases and J by 0 bases, 7 bases remained unmatched. The germline gives CDR1 MDHEN, CDR2 SYDVKM. The CDR3 loop is CASSPLTGDSNQPQHF. The CDR3 nucleotides read TGTGCCAGCAGTCCTCTAACAGGGGATAGCAATCAGCCCCAGCATTTT.

The rearrangement uses TRBV19 and TRBJ1-2, with 7 bases identical to TRBD1. CDR3 length equals 17 residues. The V gene end was trimmed by 0 bases and the J gene end by 7 bases; junction bases not matched to a gene: 14. Germline V lookup: CDR1 LNHDA, CDR2 SQIVND (reference sequence). In DNA form, the CDR3 reads TGTGCCAGTAGTATAGACCTCACCCGGGAGGGGGCGGTTGGCTACACCTTC. Its protein is CASSIDLTREGAVGYTF.

The chain employs TRBV13 and TRBJ2-2, with TRBD2 matching 11 bases. Germline V lookup: CDR1 PRHDT, CDR2 FYEKMQ (reference sequence). V shed 4 bases, J shed 6 bases, and the junction held 7 bases outside the gene matches. This CDR3 comprises 16 residues. CDR3 sequence: CASSSRLAGSAGELFF. The CDR3 region has the DNA TGTGCCAGCAGCTCGCGACTAGCGGGATCGGCCGGGGAGCTGTTTTTT.

The gene calls are TRBV7-6 and TRBJ1-6; D may be TRBD1 (6 bases). V lost 4 bases to trimming and J lost 8 bases, with 21 bases between them. Germline values: CDR1 SGHVS, CDR2 FNYEAQ. The CDR3 is made up of 17 amino acids. The CDR3 nucleotides are TGTGCCAGCAGCTCCCCCCCGGGGGGGGCAAGCCATTCACCCCTCCACTTT. As protein: CASSSPPGGASHSPLHF.

The chain joins TRBV30 to TRBJ1-2, with D possibly matching TRBD1 (6 bases). Trimming pared 7 bases from V and 0 bases from J, leaving 27 bases between. The germline gives CDR1 GTSNPN, CDR2 SVGIG (reference sequence). The CDR3 consists of 18 residues. The DNA for the CDR3 is TGTGCCTACAGTATAGGACAGAGACACACATTGACTAACTATGGCTACACCTTC. Its protein is CAYSIGQRHTLTNYGYTF.

The chain combines TRBV7-9 with TRBJ1-5; D gene ambiguous. Germline CDR1 and CDR2: SEHNR and FQNEAQ (reference sequence). The CDR3 covers 11 residues. Trimming cost V 6 bases and J 9 bases, with 9 bases left between them. The CDR3 DNA is TGTGCCAGCAGGTCAACCGGGCCCCAGCATTTT. This translates into CASRSTGPQHF.